Only a few counts were recorded for the clone carrying this T cell receptor (beta chain). Its target is not known. The entry originates in a study of Ad26.COV2.S vaccination and SARS-CoV-2 variants. Germline V gene data show CDR1 as MNHNS and CDR2 as SASEGT. CDR3 length: 19 amino acids. V was cut by 2 bases and J by 1 base, with 21 bases left in between. The treatment: roughly 19 received Ad26.COV2.S at low or high dose, single or two shots; roughly five received placebo; per-sample allocation not given. Day 63 after the first vaccine or placebo injection was the time point for sampling. An 18-55-year-old adult in Boston served as donor. Study-level points and caveats: TCR breadth and depth estimates may have understated total T cell responses. There was reportedly substantial breadth in spike-specific CD8+ and CD4+ T cell responses after vaccination. Recipients given vaccine exceeded placebo recipients in spike-specific TCR breadth.

Produced via immunoSEQ multiplex PCR; TCRdb's table is partial and in-frame only. The repertoire holds roughly 270,000 clones, with over 75% as singletons. The clonotype comes from a person between 18 and 60 years old who received the Ad26.COV2.S COVID-19 vaccine or a placebo. This sample comprised peripheral blood, obtained in a trial of Ad26.COV2.S vaccine versus placebo. The rearrangement links TRBV6-1 to TRBJ1-5; D might be TRBD1 (5 bases). CDR3 residues: CASSEFPLAGTTSNQPQHF. CDR3 coding DNA: TGTGCCAGCAGTGAATTCCCGCTGGCAGGGACTACGAGCAATCAGCCCCAGCATTTT.